The 18 T cell receptor beta chains reported below all come from one sample, sequenced in a study of blood T cells in healthy people across ages. Alongside a J-beta primer mix, a sample-barcoded 5' primer served in a second PCR lasting roughly 7 to 11 cycles. A single record per CDR3 protein comes from TCRdb applying MiXCR to the 5' RACE reads. The data show 1.8 million or so distinct CDR3 sequences, approximately 39% seen once. Sequencing was done on a sample of blood. The source is a human donor in good health.

This clonotype has a handful of counts. The CDR3 region is CSAAPGFGEQFF. The CDR3 DNA reads as TGCAGCGCTGCCCCGGGGTTTGGTGAGCAGTTCTTC. This chain links TRBV29-1 with TRBJ2-1, with TRBD2 as a possible D gene (5 bases). V lost 7 bases and J lost 9, with 16 bases in between. Germline V CDR1 and CDR2: SQVTM, ANQGSEA. The CDR3 has 12 amino acids.

In DNA form, the CDR3 reads TGTGCCAGCAGCCAGACAGTGAACTATGGCTACACCTTC. It is translated as CASSQTVNYGYTF. The chain recombines TRBV3-1 with TRBJ1-2; tentatively, D is TRBD1 (5 bases). V was cut by 3 bases and J by 2 bases, with 7 bases left in between. CDR1 is LGHDT, CDR2 YNNKEL, per germline (reference sequence). The CDR3 loop spans 13 amino acids.

The chain combines TRBV20-1 with TRBJ2-1; TRBD2 is a possible D gene (6 bases). Trimming took 6 bases from V and 11 from J, leaving 14 bases between them. Germline assignment: CDR1 DFQATT and CDR2 SNEGSKA (reference sequence). The CDR3 loop spans 11 amino acids. DNA of the CDR3: TGCAGTGCCAAGCGGGCAGGCAAGCAGTTCTTC. Translation gives CSAKRAGKQFF.

The V and J genes are TRBV7-2 and TRBJ2-5, with 8 positions matching TRBD1. With V trimmed by 5 bases and J by 6 bases, 8 bases remained unmatched. CDR3 length: 14 residues. Germline CDR1 and CDR2: SGHTA and FQGNSA. The CDR3 loop is CASSLAGGMKTQYF. The CDR3 region has the DNA TGTGCCAGCAGCCTCGCAGGGGGCATGAAGACCCAGTACTTC.

In this sample, this clonotype turned up once. V gene TRBV9 combines with J gene TRBJ1-1; no firm D call. Germline V gene data show CDR1 as SGDLS and CDR2 as YYNGEE. The germline V and J ends were trimmed by 0 bases and 3 bases, with 9 bases remaining between them. The CDR3 totals 14 residues. The CDR3 DNA is TGTGCCAGCAGCGTAGGGCAAGTTGACACTGAAGCTTTCTTT. Amino acids: CASSVGQVDTEAFF. Based on the CDR3 plus reference TRBV9 and TRBJ1-1, the full variable domain is DSGVTQTPKHLITATGQRVTLRCSPRSGDLSVYWYQQSLDQGLQFLIQYYNGEERAKGNILERFSAQQFPDLHSELNLSSLELGDSALYFCASSVGQVDTEAFFGQGTRLTVV.

This sequence joins TRBV29-1 and TRBJ1-2; D possibly corresponds to TRBD1 (5 bases). Germline-derived CDR1 and CDR2 are SQVTM and ANQGSEA. The V end lost 8 bases, the J end lost 2 bases, and 12 bases lay between the germline ends. There are 12 residues in the CDR3. The CDR3 loop reads CSTRDANYGYTF. CDR3 DNA sequence: TGCAGCACCCGGGACGCAAACTATGGCTACACCTTC.

The count of this clonotype is one. The chain employs TRBV5-6 and TRBJ2-3, with 9 nucleotides matching TRBD2. CDR1 and CDR2 from the germline V gene are SGHDT and YYEEEE. The CDR3 has 16 amino acids. V shed 6 bases and J 6 bases; nucleotides not matched to a gene: 14. CDR3 DNA sequence: TGTGCCAGCAACCCTTCTAGCGGGGTGTATACGGATACGCAGTATTTT. It yields the protein CASNPSSGVYTDTQYF.

V is TRBV28 and J is TRBJ2-7; 11 nucleotides match TRBD1. V was clipped by 6 bases and J by 0 bases; unmatched bases: 7. The CDR3 covers 16 residues. The germline V gene encodes CDR1 MDHEN and CDR2 SYDVKM. The CDR3 coding sequence is TGTGCCAGCAGAGATTGGACAGGGGGCTTCTCCTACGAGCAGTACTTC. It yields the protein CASRDWTGGFSYEQYF.

V is TRBV12-3 or TRBV12-4 and J is TRBJ1-1; 10 bases are shared with TRBD1. V shed 3 bases, J shed 11 bases, and the junction held 12 bases outside the gene matches. The CDR3 is made up of 15 amino acids. For the CDR3, the DNA is TGTGCCAGCAGTTTCCCTAGGACAGGGGGAACACGCGCTTTCTTT. Translating it yields CASSFPRTGGTRAFF.

The chain has TRBV20-1 and TRBJ2-5, with TRBD2 matching 11 bases. V lost 3 bases and J lost 1; bases outside the gene matches: 13. The V gene's germline CDR1 is DFQATT and CDR2 SNEGSKA (reference sequence). The CDR3 covers 18 residues. The CDR3 bases are TGCAGTGCTAGGCTTTACCTGCCTAGCGGGGGGTCCCAAGAGACCCAGTACTTC. It codes for CSARLYLPSGGSQETQYF.

The rearrangement links TRBV3-1 to TRBJ2-7, with TRBD1 as a possible D gene (6 bases). This CDR3 is built from 14 residues. V dropped 4 bases and J dropped 5 bases, with 15 bases sitting between them. CDR1 and CDR2 from the germline V gene are LGHDT and YNNKEL (reference sequence). The DNA for the CDR3 is TGTGCCAGCAGCCCTCCCGACAGGTTGCACGAGCAGTACTTC. This translates into CASSPPDRLHEQYF.

The gene calls are TRBV7-2 and TRBJ1-5; D not certain. V lost 5 bases to trimming and J lost 2 bases, with 10 bases between them. This CDR3 contains 14 residues. The germline gives CDR1 SGHTA, CDR2 FQGNSA. Here the CDR3 reads CASSRDGRNQPQHF. The CDR3 bases are TGTGCCAGCAGCCGTGACGGACGCAATCAGCCCCAGCATTTT.

This clonotype has just a few counts. The chain links TRBV9 to TRBJ1-2; a possible D gene is TRBD1 (6 bases). Germline V CDR1 and CDR2: SGDLS, YYNGEE. V was pared by 3 bases and J by 4 bases, with 10 bases between. The CDR3 extends over 13 amino acids. CDR3 loop: CASSGTVFYGYTF. For the CDR3, the DNA is TGTGCCAGCAGCGGGACAGTGTTCTATGGCTACACCTTC.

CDR3 sequence reads: CASSQAQGGGLSTDTQYF. The CDR3 bases are TGCGCCAGCAGCCAAGCGCAGGGGGGTGGGCTTAGCACAGATACGCAGTATTTT. This rearrangement joins TRBV4-1 to TRBJ2-3; D perhaps matches TRBD1 (7 bases). Germline V gene sequence: CDR1 MGHRA, CDR2 YSYEKL. The germline V and J ends were trimmed by 1 base and 0 bases, with 17 bases remaining between them. CDR3 size: 18 residues.

This chain links TRBV7-2 with TRBJ2-5, with 8 bases lining up with TRBD1. With V trimmed by 1 base and J by 4 bases, 2 bases remained unmatched. The CDR3 spans 14 residues. CDR1 is SGHTA, CDR2 FQGNSA, per germline. CDR3 coding DNA: TGTGCCAGCAGCTTAGTAACAGGGGGAGAGACCCAGTACTTC. Translation gives CASSLVTGGETQYF.

The V gene is TRBV12-3 or TRBV12-4, the J gene TRBJ1-2; no clear D gene. V lost 3 bases and J lost 7, with 15 bases in between. The CDR3 length is 14 residues. CDR3 amino acids: CASSFKGLGCGYTF. The CDR3 nucleotides read TGTGCCAGCAGTTTCAAAGGGTTGGGCTGTGGCTACACCTTC.

The table lists this clonotype with a few counts. The CDR3 nucleotides read TGTGCCAGCAGTTTTGGGACAGGGGGCTATCAGCCCCAGCATTTT. Protein sequence: CASSFGTGGYQPQHF. This chain uses TRBV12-3 or TRBV12-4 with TRBJ1-5, with 12 bases identical to TRBD1. This CDR3 has 15 amino acids. After removal of 3 bases from V and 5 bases from J, the junction contained 2 bases not matched to a gene.

A few counts support this clonotype. The chain has TRBV29-1 and TRBJ1-1; D is perhaps TRBD1 (5 bases). The CDR3 is 13 amino acids. Per the germline V gene, CDR1 is SQVTM and CDR2 is ANQGSEA. The germline V and J ends were trimmed by 5 bases and 3 bases, with 13 bases remaining between them. CDR3 residues: CSVQLQAHTEAFF. DNA of the CDR3: TGCAGCGTTCAGCTACAGGCCCACACTGAAGCTTTCTTT.